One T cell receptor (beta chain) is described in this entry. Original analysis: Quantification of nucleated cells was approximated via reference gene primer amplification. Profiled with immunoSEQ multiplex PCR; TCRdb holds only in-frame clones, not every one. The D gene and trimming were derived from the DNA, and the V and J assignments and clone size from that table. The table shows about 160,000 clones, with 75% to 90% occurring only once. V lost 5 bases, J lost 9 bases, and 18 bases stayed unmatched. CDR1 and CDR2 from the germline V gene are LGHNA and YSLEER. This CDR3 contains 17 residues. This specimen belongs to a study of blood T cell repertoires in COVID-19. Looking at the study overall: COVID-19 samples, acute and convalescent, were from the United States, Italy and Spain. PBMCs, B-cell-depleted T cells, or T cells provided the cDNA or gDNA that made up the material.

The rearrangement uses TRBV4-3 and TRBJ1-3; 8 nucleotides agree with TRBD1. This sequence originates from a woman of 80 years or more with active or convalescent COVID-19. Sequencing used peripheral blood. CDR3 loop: CASSYGQGETLQGTIYF. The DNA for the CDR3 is TGCGCCAGCAGCTACGGACAGGGAGAAACCCTCCAGGGCACCATATATTTT.